This T cell receptor beta chain was profiled in a study of blood T cell repertoires in COVID-19. About the research overall: Donors in the United States, Italy and Spain gave samples during acute or convalescent COVID-19.

Repertoires were generated with immunoSEQ multiplex PCR, while TCRdb's copy carries only in-frame clones and drops some. The sample records about 170,000 clones, 70% to 90% being singletons. The CDR3 is made up of 15 amino acids. Trimming at V came to 5 bases and at J to 5 bases, leaving 9 bases not matched to a gene. From germline, CDR1 is SNHLY and CDR2 FYNNEI. The origin of this receptor is a woman at least 80 years old with COVID-19, enrolled during active disease. What was sequenced was peripheral blood. J is TRBJ1-2 and V is TRBV2; TRBD1 matches at 9 bases. CDR3 amino acids: CASSYPGQGPYGYTF. CDR3 nucleotide sequence: TGTGCCAGCAGTTACCCGGGACAGGGCCCATATGGCTACACCTTC.